Included here is one T cell receptor beta chain sequence, with context. The antigen remains undetermined. This sample stems from a study of post-analysis software for immune sequencing data. Libraries were made from TCR beta cDNA, and they carried unique molecular identifiers. The authors obtained roughly 0.5 million cDNA molecules from around 1 to 9.1 million T cells. TCRdb reprocessed the PCR reads with MiXCR, giving one entry per CDR3 protein. In the table there are some 690,000 distinct CDR3 sequences, roughly 30% of which are singletons. Points from the study as a whole: Controls had lower frequencies than patients of five or six TRBV segments, which included TRBV5-6, TRBV5-1 and TRBV20-1.

Germline CDR1 reads LNHDA; CDR2 reads SQIVND (reference sequence). The CDR3 consists of 16 residues. V was clipped by 11 bases and J by 2 bases, with 24 bases between them. The material sequenced was blood. The sequence came from a girl aged 5 to 17 with multiple sclerosis. V gene TRBV19 combines with J gene TRBJ1-2, with a possible D match to TRBD1 (6 bases). The DNA of the CDR3 is TGTGCCGGTCAAAGGGGGGGATCGGGAGTCAACTATGGCTACACCTTC. This sequence encodes CAGQRGGSGVNYGYTF.